Given below is one T cell receptor beta chain in context. This clone's antigen is unknown. The input lacks base qualities; no much larger clone sits a single base away. Donors were healthy HIV-negative adults with no recently reported acute infections or vaccinations. Every donor was a Caucasian adult residing in Nashville, Tennessee, USA. CD4+ T cells were enriched through magnetic negative selection, after which naive cells were positively selected on CD45RA and the remaining negative fraction served as the memory subset. Blood was obtained by leukapheresis, after which PBMCs were separated by Ficoll-Histopaque density gradient centrifugation and cryopreserved in liquid nitrogen vapor phase. Purity and quantity of every magnetically sorted T cell population were checked by analytical flow cytometry. From each sorted fraction, genomic DNA was isolated and quantified by UV absorbance on a Nanodrop 2000c.

Using the deep immunoSEQ assay, TCR CDR3 regions were amplified from genomic DNA by multiplex PCR. For each cell subset, the extracted genomic DNA was distributed evenly across all wells of several immunoSEQ 96-well plates, and each plate served as one replicate. For sorted subsets, 150 to 250 ng genomic DNA, equal to tens of thousands of T cell genomes, was loaded into each replicate PCR. Purified libraries were quantified with a Qubit 3.0 fluorometer, sized on a Bioanalyzer 2100, and re-quantified with the KAPA Library Quantification kit. A separate single-read 150-cycle Illumina NextSeq 550 flow cell was used to sequence each immunoSEQ 96-well plate. Concerning the study's data processing: Because the immunoSEQ output held only junctional sequences and lacked quality scores, the filtering could not match the filtering applied to full-length reads. Sequences were annotated with PyIR, a Python wrapper for IgBLAST v1.9, using IMGT germline references to assign V/J genes and CDR3. Reads were filtered out if the reads had weak V/J assignments (E-value above 1e-6), no CDR3, stop codons, out-of-frame junctions, or ambiguous translated residues. V3J clonotypes were defined by identical inferred V gene, J gene, and CDR3 amino acid sequence. The percentage overlap between two repertoires was calculated by dividing the number of shared unique clonotypes by the size of the smaller repertoire. Three approaches were used to assess repertoire richness: RTK rarefaction, the Chao1 estimator, and Recon v2.1 estimates of unobserved clonotypes. For all TCRbeta clonotypes obtained by the gDNA method from four donors, generation probabilities were computed with OLGA. As stored in TCRdb, this immuneACCESS dataset retains in-frame rearrangements with V and J assigned. A fraction of the clones does not appear; measured against another copy, unresolved V genes explain less than half of the discrepancy, and the remainder lacks a known reason. Clone size and the V and J calls come from that table; the DNA yielded D and trimming. The sample table holds millions of clones, of which about 92% were seen once. The top ten hold about 0.39% of the sample.

The CDR3 runs 13 amino acids, cysteine and phenylalanine included. This entry keeps only the CDR3 DNA: 39 bases, framed from base 1. V gives up 6 bases and J gives up 0 bases, and the segment between their germline ends measures 8 bases. CDR1 and CDR2, looked up from the germline V gene, are ENHRY and SYGVKD. The data stem from a study of shared clonotypes between healthy human individuals (dated by TCRdb to 2018 to 2020). At the level of the whole study: A couple of women and a few men aged 18 to 49 years were included in the cohort. To estimate repertoire size and how much clonotype sharing occurs between individuals, the study deeply sequenced the blood TCR repertoires of several healthy adults. Different laboratories and diverse techniques were used to prepare libraries and sequence TCR repertoires, to increase sequencing depth and limit assay-specific biases. Each donor's leukapheresis produced roughly between about 0.9 and 9.5 billion PBMCs. For each donor, three plates each were used for CD4 naive and CD4 memory, two plates were used for CD8 naive, and one plate was used for CD8 memory.

General findings and caveats noted by the study authors: Pairwise subsampling led to the expectation that sequencing depth would affect the degree of clonotype sharing among donors. Estimated clonotype richness was generally larger for naive than for memory subsets. The small number of donors limited the genetic and exposure-history diversity represented. Rarefaction of sorted-subset datasets indicated incomplete sequencing despite the large sequencing depth. Sampling was limited to blood, and TCR repertoires in tissue likely differ from TCR repertoires in blood. Compared with non-shared clonotypes, clonotypes shared by all four sorted-subset donors had higher generation probabilities. Across several donors, approximately 4.6% of naive CD4, roughly 3.5% of naive CD8, 2.3% of memory CD4, and around 0.4% of memory CD8 clonotypes were shared.

Input material: naive CD4+ T cells from PBMCs. In the paper's terms, the cell subset or site label means: CD45RA+ positively selected. Recombination connected TRBV10-3 to TRBJ1-1; the D segment cannot be called with confidence. The origin of this receptor is a man between 18 and 29 years old in good health. Some clones in this sample may be carry-over from other donors' samples. Here is the DNA: TGTGCCATCAGGGACGAGATGAACACTGAAGCTTTCTTT. This gives the protein CAIRDEMNTEAFF.